Listed below are T cell receptor beta chains from one sample, sequenced in a study of blood T cells in healthy people across ages. From the 5' RACE reads, TCRdb called clonotypes with MiXCR, one entry per CDR3 protein. The sample lists approximately 940,000 distinct CDR3 sequences; roughly 48% were seen once. Sequences were obtained from blood. These receptors came from a man aged 25 to 40 in good health. CDR3s include the opening cysteine and the closing phenylalanine or tryptophan. A D gene is named only where the DNA matches it firmly. Size tells how often a clone was seen (once, few, many) or the class of an expanded clone, and some rows leave it out.

cdr3_length	v_call	clone_size	j_call	d_call	cdr3_aa	cdr3_nt
12	TRBV6-2/TRBV6-3	NA	TRBJ2-1	NA	CASSGRVNEQFF	TGTGCCAGCAGCGGCAGGGTAAATGAGCAGTTCTTC
16	TRBV4-1	NA	TRBJ2-2	NA	CASSQASRQSTGELFF	TGCGCCAGCAGCCAAGCTAGTAGACAAAGCACCGGGGAGCTGTTTTTT
14	TRBV4-3	NA	TRBJ2-3	TRBD1	CASSQDTGQIKQYF	TGCGCCAGCAGCCAAGATACGGGACAGATAAAGCAGTATTTT
13	TRBV20-1	few	TRBJ1-2	NA	CSATNRVGDGYTF	TGCAGTGCAACAAACAGGGTTGGAGATGGCTACACCTTC
15	TRBV5-1	few	TRBJ2-7	NA	CASSQQGISSDEQYF	TGCGCCAGCAGCCAGCAGGGAATTTCCTCCGACGAGCAGTACTTC
17	TRBV6-2/TRBV6-3	few	TRBJ1-5	TRBD1	CASSYSRRGPSNQPQHF	TGTGCCAGCAGTTACTCGAGAAGGGGGCCTAGCAATCAGCCCCAGCATTTT
14	TRBV20-1	NA	TRBJ1-1	NA	CSRPREGENTEAFF	TGCAGTCGACCCAGGGAAGGAGAGAACACTGAAGCTTTCTTT
16	TRBV5-1	NA	TRBJ2-6	NA	CASSLGPTSGANVLTF	TGCGCCAGCAGCTTGGGACCGACCTCTGGGGCCAACGTCCTGACTTTC
14	TRBV5-1	few	TRBJ2-7	TRBD1	CASSFATGANEQYF	TGCGCCAGCAGCTTCGCCACAGGGGCCAACGAGCAGTACTTC
13	TRBV5-6	NA	TRBJ2-1	NA	CASSRKTGLEQFF	TGTGCCAGCAGCAGAAAGACCGGACTTGAGCAGTTCTTC
16	TRBV6-4	many	TRBJ2-1	TRBD2	CASSEGSSGDYNEQFF	TGTGCCAGCAGTGAGGGATCTAGCGGGGATTACAATGAGCAGTTCTTC
17	TRBV12-3/TRBV12-4	NA	TRBJ2-1	NA	CASSRLGGLAENNEQFF	TGTGCCAGCAGCCGACTCGGGGGGCTAGCGGAAAACAATGAGCAGTTCTTC
15	TRBV6-5	few	TRBJ2-5	NA	CASSPGGGLQETQYF	TGTGCCAGCAGCCCTGGTGGGGGCCTACAAGAGACCCAGTACTTC
14	TRBV6-5	NA	TRBJ2-7	TRBD2	CTSSWESGGDEQYF	TGTACCAGCAGTTGGGAATCGGGGGGAGACGAGCAGTACTTC
15	TRBV5-6	few	TRBJ1-1	TRBD1	CASSIIDRDEAEAFF	TGTGCCAGCAGCATTATCGACAGGGACGAAGCTGAAGCTTTCTTT
14	TRBV10-3	NA	TRBJ1-5	NA	CAISGEGRNQPQHF	TGTGCCATCAGTGGGGAGGGGAGGAATCAGCCCCAGCATTTT
11	TRBV20-1	NA	TRBJ2-5	NA	CSAKRSETQYF	TGCAGTGCAAAGAGATCGGAGACCCAGTACTTC
17	TRBV11-2	NA	TRBJ2-5	NA	CASSLGVVTHRQETQYF	TGTGCCAGCAGCTTAGGGGTCGTGACACACCGCCAAGAGACCCAGTACTTC
15	TRBV20-1	NA	TRBJ2-3	NA	CSAEGPATGPDTQYF	TGCAGTGCGGAGGGACCAGCGACCGGGCCAGATACGCAGTATTTT
13	TRBV24-1	NA	TRBJ2-1	TRBD2	CATSVGLANEQFF	TGTGCCACCAGTGTCGGACTAGCCAATGAGCAGTTCTTC
14	TRBV4-1	NA	TRBJ2-5	NA	CASSQESRQETQYF	TGCGCCAGCAGCCAAGAGAGTCGACAAGAGACCCAGTACTTC
17	TRBV4-1	few	TRBJ2-7	TRBD2	CASSQVASGGPTYEQYF	TGCGCCAGCAGCCAAGTGGCTAGCGGGGGGCCAACCTACGAGCAGTACTTC
15	TRBV4-1	few	TRBJ2-3	NA	CASSQDWARTDTQYF	TGCGCCAGCAGCCAAGATTGGGCTAGGACAGATACGCAGTATTTT
13	TRBV10-3	NA	TRBJ2-3	TRBD1	CAISAGGMDTQYF	TGTGCCATCAGTGCAGGGGGCATGGATACGCAGTATTTT
16	TRBV29-1	NA	TRBJ2-7	TRBD1	CSVDPGGTGTHYEQYF	TGCAGCGTTGACCCTGGAGGGACAGGGACCCACTACGAGCAGTACTTC
14	TRBV18	few	TRBJ2-3	NA	CASSTKAAPDTQYF	TGTGCCAGCTCAACAAAAGCTGCCCCAGATACGCAGTATTTT
16	TRBV4-1	few	TRBJ2-3	TRBD1	CASSQNPGQGADTQYF	TGCGCCAGCAGCCAAAACCCGGGACAGGGGGCGGATACGCAGTATTTT
14	TRBV4-1	NA	TRBJ2-1	NA	CASSLDYPQDEQFF	TGCGCCAGCAGCCTCGACTATCCACAGGATGAGCAGTTCTTC
13	TRBV11-3	NA	TRBJ2-2	NA	CASSLVQAGELFF	TGTGCCAGCAGCTTAGTGCAGGCCGGGGAGCTGTTTTTT
13	TRBV20-1	few	TRBJ1-5	NA	CSAQTGANQPQHF	TGCAGCGCTCAGACAGGCGCTAATCAGCCCCAGCATTTT
14	TRBV5-5	NA	TRBJ2-3	NA	CASSPDSDPDTQYF	TGTGCCAGCAGCCCCGATAGCGACCCAGATACGCAGTATTTT
15	TRBV27	NA	TRBJ2-1	TRBD2	CAGSQTSGRNNEQFF	TGTGCCGGCAGTCAGACTAGCGGGAGAAACAATGAGCAGTTCTTC
15	TRBV7-8	few	TRBJ2-7	TRBD1	CASSSVGQELYEQYF	TGTGCCAGCAGCTCGGTCGGACAGGAACTCTACGAGCAGTACTTC
15	TRBV4-2	many	TRBJ2-7	NA	CASSQDRVYLYEQYF	TGTGCCAGCAGCCAAGATCGGGTGTACTTATACGAGCAGTACTTC
17	TRBV3-1	NA	TRBJ2-2	TRBD2	CASSQRRLAGGAGELFF	TGTGCCAGCAGCCAGCGAAGACTAGCGGGGGGGGCCGGGGAGCTGTTTTTT
16	TRBV15	few	TRBJ1-5	NA	CATSRGQGISNQPQHF	TGTGCCACCAGCAGAGGTCAGGGGATTAGCAATCAGCCCCAGCATTTT
15	TRBV7-2	few	TRBJ1-5	NA	CASSLGVYSNQPQHF	TGTGCCAGCAGCTTAGGGGTGTATAGCAATCAGCCCCAGCATTTT
15	TRBV2	once	TRBJ2-2	TRBD1	CASRLDRVATGELFF	TGTGCCAGCCGACTTGACAGGGTAGCCACCGGGGAGCTGTTTTTT
16	TRBV27	NA	TRBJ2-2	TRBD1	CASSANRGVGTGELFF	TGTGCCAGCAGTGCCAACAGGGGCGTGGGCACCGGGGAGCTGTTTTTT
13	TRBV24-1	NA	TRBJ2-3	TRBD1	CATSADRADTQYF	TGTGCCACCAGTGCTGACAGGGCGGATACGCAGTATTTT
11	TRBV20-1	few	TRBJ1-1	NA	CSAGSRTEAFF	TGCAGTGCGGGCAGCCGCACTGAAGCTTTCTTT
14	TRBV27	few	TRBJ2-4	NA	CASSASEAKNIQYF	TGTGCCAGCAGTGCCTCTGAAGCCAAAAACATTCAGTACTTC